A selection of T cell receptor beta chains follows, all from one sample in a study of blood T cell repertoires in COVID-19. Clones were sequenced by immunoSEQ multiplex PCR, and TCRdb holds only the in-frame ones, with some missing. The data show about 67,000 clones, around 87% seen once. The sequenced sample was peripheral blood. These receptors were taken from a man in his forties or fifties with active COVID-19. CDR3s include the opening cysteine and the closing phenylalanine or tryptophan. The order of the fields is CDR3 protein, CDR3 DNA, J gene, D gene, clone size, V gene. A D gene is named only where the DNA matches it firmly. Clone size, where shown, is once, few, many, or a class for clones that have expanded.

CDR3aa: CASSYKGGLNQPQHF; CDR3nt: TGTGCCAGCAGTTACAAAGGCGGGCTTAATCAGCCCCAGCATTTT; j_gene: TRBJ1-5; d_gene: -; abundance: few; v_gene: TRBV6-5
CDR3aa: CASSIRGTLNTEAFF; CDR3nt: TGTGCCAGTAGTATAAGGGGGACATTGAACACTGAAGCTTTCTTT; j_gene: TRBJ1-1; d_gene: -; abundance: -; v_gene: TRBV19
CDR3aa: CAFKVRRFTEAFF; CDR3nt: TGTGCCTTCAAGGTTAGGCGGTTCACTGAAGCTTTCTTT; j_gene: TRBJ1-1; d_gene: -; abundance: -; v_gene: TRBV30
CDR3aa: CASSIRRGSSNQPQHF; CDR3nt: TGTGCCAGTAGTATTCGCAGGGGGTCAAGCAATCAGCCCCAGCATTTT; j_gene: TRBJ1-5; d_gene: TRBD1; abundance: once; v_gene: TRBV19
CDR3aa: CASSQVTGQGNQPQHF; CDR3nt: TGCGCCAGCAGCCAAGTCACCGGACAGGGGAATCAGCCCCAGCATTTT; j_gene: TRBJ1-5; d_gene: TRBD1; abundance: once; v_gene: TRBV4-1
CDR3aa: CATGTENQPQHF; CDR3nt: TGTGCCACCGGGACAGAAAATCAGCCCCAGCATTTT; j_gene: TRBJ1-5; d_gene: TRBD1; abundance: -; v_gene: TRBV28
CDR3aa: CASSQEGAGGIYEQYF; CDR3nt: TGTGCCAGCAGCCAAGAAGGAGCGGGAGGGATCTACGAGCAGTACTTC; j_gene: TRBJ2-7; d_gene: TRBD2; abundance: -; v_gene: TRBV4-2
CDR3aa: CASSATTSGSADTQYF; CDR3nt: TGTGCCAGCAGCGCCACGACTAGCGGGAGTGCCGATACGCAGTATTTT; j_gene: TRBJ2-3; d_gene: -; abundance: -; v_gene: TRBV21-1
CDR3aa: CAWSVQDNQPQHF; CDR3nt: TGTGCCTGGAGTGTACAGGACAATCAGCCCCAGCATTTT; j_gene: TRBJ1-5; d_gene: -; abundance: -; v_gene: TRBV30
CDR3aa: CASSVNRGRGNEQFF; CDR3nt: TGTGCCAGCAGTGTAAACAGGGGGCGCGGCAATGAGCAGTTCTTC; j_gene: TRBJ2-1; d_gene: TRBD1; abundance: few; v_gene: TRBV27
CDR3aa: CASSSGQLSSGANVLTF; CDR3nt: TGTGCCAGCAGTTCGGGACAGCTAAGCTCTGGGGCCAACGTCCTGACTTTC; j_gene: TRBJ2-6; d_gene: TRBD1; abundance: -; v_gene: TRBV28
CDR3aa: CASSLAIGPGRSSYEQYF; CDR3nt: TGTGCCAGCAGCTTGGCGATTGGGCCCGGGAGGAGCTCCTACGAGCAGTACTTC; j_gene: TRBJ2-7; d_gene: TRBD2; abundance: once; v_gene: TRBV5-8
CDR3aa: CASGNRGTDSYEQYF; CDR3nt: TGTGCCAGCGGGAACCGGGGGACGGATTCCTACGAGCAGTACTTC; j_gene: TRBJ2-7; d_gene: -; abundance: -; v_gene: TRBV27
CDR3aa: CASSVTPGQIETQYF; CDR3nt: TGTGCCAGCAGTGTGACGCCGGGACAGATAGAGACCCAGTACTTC; j_gene: TRBJ2-5; d_gene: TRBD1; abundance: -; v_gene: TRBV27
CDR3aa: CATRGAGANVLTF; CDR3nt: TGTGCCACCCGGGGGGCTGGGGCCAACGTCCTGACTTTC; j_gene: TRBJ2-6; d_gene: TRBD2; abundance: -; v_gene: TRBV28
CDR3aa: CASSQEKGNYGYTF; CDR3nt: TGTGCCAGCAGCCAAGAGAAGGGGAACTATGGCTACACCTTC; j_gene: TRBJ1-2; d_gene: -; abundance: -; v_gene: TRBV4-2
CDR3aa: CASSSGTGFSGNTIYF; CDR3nt: TGTGCCAGCTCATCCGGGACAGGGTTTTCTGGAAACACCATATATTTT; j_gene: TRBJ1-3; d_gene: TRBD1; abundance: once; v_gene: TRBV18
CDR3aa: CSARSSYEQYF; CDR3nt: TGCAGTGCTCGGAGCTCCTACGAGCAGTACTTC; j_gene: TRBJ2-7; d_gene: -; abundance: -; v_gene: TRBV20-1
CDR3aa: CASSFSGPSYEQYF; CDR3nt: TGTGCCAGCAGCTTTAGCGGGCCTTCCTACGAGCAGTACTTC; j_gene: TRBJ2-7; d_gene: TRBD2; abundance: few; v_gene: TRBV5-4
CDR3aa: CASSGEGGLFRSYNEQFF; CDR3nt: TGTGCCAGCAGTGGAGAGGGGGGGCTCTTTAGATCCTACAATGAGCAGTTCTTC; j_gene: TRBJ2-1; d_gene: -; abundance: -; v_gene: TRBV28
CDR3aa: CASSLIATNEKLFF; CDR3nt: TGTGCCAGCAGTCTTATTGCAACTAATGAAAAACTGTTTTTT; j_gene: TRBJ1-4; d_gene: -; abundance: -; v_gene: TRBV28
CDR3aa: CASSSQKAGTGDTDTQYF; CDR3nt: TGTGCCAGCAGCTCCCAAAAAGCCGGGACAGGGGACACAGATACGCAGTATTTT; j_gene: TRBJ2-3; d_gene: TRBD1; abundance: -; v_gene: TRBV7-9
CDR3aa: CASSFHRGGQPQHF; CDR3nt: TGTGCCAGCAGTTTTCACAGAGGAGGTCAGCCCCAGCATTTT; j_gene: TRBJ1-5; d_gene: -; abundance: -; v_gene: TRBV6-6
CDR3aa: CASSRRTGVFTGELFF; CDR3nt: TGTGCCAGCAGCCGGAGGACAGGGGTCTTCACCGGGGAGCTGTTTTTT; j_gene: TRBJ2-2; d_gene: TRBD1; abundance: -; v_gene: TRBV5-8
CDR3aa: CASSPLDSRYGYTF; CDR3nt: TGCGCCAGCAGCCCCCTGGACAGCCGCTATGGCTACACCTTC; j_gene: TRBJ1-2; d_gene: -; abundance: -; v_gene: TRBV4-3
CDR3aa: CASSPVEVSNTEAFF; CDR3nt: TGTGCCAGCTCACCAGTTGAGGTCTCGAACACTGAAGCTTTCTTT; j_gene: TRBJ1-1; d_gene: -; abundance: -; v_gene: TRBV18
CDR3aa: CASSQASGGFYEQYF; CDR3nt: TGCGCCAGCAGCCAAGCTAGCGGGGGCTTCTACGAGCAGTACTTC; j_gene: TRBJ2-7; d_gene: TRBD2; abundance: once; v_gene: TRBV4-3
CDR3aa: CAISETPKGARSSYNEQFF; CDR3nt: TGTGCCATCAGTGAGACTCCAAAGGGGGCGCGCAGCTCCTACAATGAGCAGTTCTTC; j_gene: TRBJ2-1; d_gene: TRBD1; abundance: -; v_gene: TRBV10-3
CDR3aa: CASSLWREGREQYF; CDR3nt: TGTGCCAGCAGCTTGTGGCGGGAGGGCAGGGAGCAGTACTTC; j_gene: TRBJ2-7; d_gene: TRBD2; abundance: -; v_gene: TRBV5-7